These 14 T cell receptor beta chains came from one sample sequenced in a study of identical twins. TCRdb re-derived calls from the 5' RACE reads in MiXCR, one entry per CDR3 protein. The repertoire has roughly 500,000 distinct CDR3 sequences, approximately 22% of them found once; the top ten carry about 0.91%. This sample was also put to use in a study of T cells expressing NK-cell markers.

Sequenced sample: CD4+ T cells sorted from blood. These receptor sequences come from a young woman in good health.

This clonotype came up a few times. This sequence joins TRBV11-2 and TRBJ2-7; either TRBD1 or TRBD2 may supply D (6 bases each). V shed 5 bases and J shed 0 bases, with 20 bases lying between them. The length of the CDR3 is 17 residues. Germline-derived CDR1 and CDR2 are SGHAT and FQNNGV. CDR3 protein: CASSPLHGGPSSYEQYF. For the CDR3, the DNA is TGTGCCAGCAGCCCACTCCATGGGGGGCCGAGCTCCTACGAGCAGTACTTC. The whole variable domain, filled in from reference TRBV11-2 and TRBJ2-7, reads EAGVAQSPRYKIIEKRQSVAFWCNPISGHATLYWYQQILGQGPKLLIQFQNNGVVDDSQLPKDRFSAERLKGVDSTLKIQPAKLEDSAVYLCASSPLHGGPSSYEQYFGPGTRLTVT.

This clonotype appeared many times. Its ends do not fully match the called genes, so a read error is possible. The J gene is TRBJ2-7, the V gene TRBV5-1; 10 bases are shared with TRBD2. Germline CDR1 SGHRS, CDR2 YFSETQ. The CDR3 totals 13 residues. The CDR3 region is CASRTSGSYEQYF. The CDR3 bases are TGTGCCAGCAGGACTAGCGGATCCTACGAGCAGTACTTC.

This clonotype has more than one count but fewer than ten. The V call is TRBV4-3, the J call TRBJ2-1; D assignment may be TRBD1 or TRBD2 (5 bases each). The CDR3 is made up of 15 amino acids. V was trimmed by 0 bases and J by 3 bases, leaving 9 bases between them. The V gene's germline CDR1 is LGHNA and CDR2 YSLEER. The CDR3 here is CASSQESGSYNEQFF. In DNA form, the CDR3 reads TGCGCCAGCAGCCAAGAGTCAGGGAGCTACAATGAGCAGTTCTTC.

Remarks on this clonotype: An end of the junction differs from the germline gene, which may be a read error. The V gene is TRBV7-7, the J gene TRBJ2-1, with TRBD1 matching over 7 bases. CDR1 SSHAT and CDR2 FNYEAQ come from the germline V gene (reference sequence). The CDR3 spans 13 residues. CDR3 nucleotides: TGTGCTAGCAGCTTGAGACAGGGCCATGAGCAGTTCTTC. It codes for CASSLRQGHEQFF.

This clonotype was found a few times. This chain connects TRBV6-5 to TRBJ2-1; D perhaps matches TRBD2 (5 bases). V lost 7 bases to trimming and J lost 13 bases, with 14 bases between them. The CDR3 consists of 11 residues. Germline loops: CDR1 MNHEY, CDR2 SVGAGI. The chain's CDR3 is CASIVEGLQFF. The DNA of the CDR3 is TGTGCCAGCATCGTAGAGGGTCTTCAGTTCTTC.

This clonotype came up a few times. The chain employs TRBV7-3 and TRBJ1-2, with TRBD1 matching over 7 bases. The germline CDR1 and CDR2 sequences are SGHTA and FQGTGA. J lost 7 bases, V lost 1 base, and 9 bases had no gene match. The CDR3 has 15 residues. DNA of the CDR3: TGTGCCAGCAGCTTAAAAGGGGGCGCGGCCGGTGGCTACACCTTC. Amino acids: CASSLKGGAAGGYTF.

The V gene is TRBV29-1, the J gene TRBJ2-1; TRBD1 matches 9 bases. Germline CDR1 SQVTM, CDR2 ANQGSEA. V was clipped by 7 bases and J by 14 bases; unmatched bases: 12. The CDR3 spans 12 residues. CDR3 sequence reads: CSAGQGKAAEFF. The CDR3 bases are TGCAGCGCTGGACAGGGGAAAGCAGCGGAGTTCTTC.

This clonotype was observed a handful of times. V usage is TRBV4-3 and J usage is TRBJ2-1; D might be TRBD1 (5 bases). The ends were cut back, 0 bases at V and 4 bases at J, with 10 bases in the middle. The CDR3 spans 15 residues. Germline assignment: CDR1 LGHNA and CDR2 YSLEER. The CDR3 DNA sequence: TGCGCCAGCAGCCAAGATGGGGCATCATACAATGAGCAGTTCTTC. This gives the protein CASSQDGASYNEQFF.

This chain connects TRBV11-2 to TRBJ2-5; 10 bases fit TRBD1. V lost 6 bases and J lost 7; bases outside the gene matches: 11. The CDR3 totals 15 residues. Germline V gene data show CDR1 as SGHAT and CDR2 as FQNNGV. The CDR3, as DNA: TGTGCCAGCAGGTCTCCGGGACAGGGGACGGGGACCCAGTACTTC. Protein: CASRSPGQGTGTQYF.

The rearrangement links TRBV20-1 to TRBJ1-3; tentative D call: TRBD1 (5 bases). Germline V gene lookup returns CDR1 DFQATT and CDR2 SNEGSKA (reference sequence). Trimming cost V 2 bases and J 7 bases, with 15 bases left between them. This CDR3 contains 14 residues. In DNA form, the CDR3 reads TGCAGTGCTAGATCTCCCGGGACCCGGAACACCATATATTTT. This codes for CSARSPGTRNTIYF.

Only a few counts were recorded for this clonotype. V is TRBV12-3 or TRBV12-4 and J is TRBJ2-5; TRBD2 agrees at 12 bases. J gave up 5 bases and V 2 bases, and 6 bases lay outside the gene matches. This CDR3 is 16 amino acids long. CDR3 coding DNA: TGTGCCAGCAGTTTATGGTCTAGCGGGGGGGCGGAGACCCAGTACTTC. Protein: CASSLWSSGGAETQYF.

The gene calls are TRBV7-9 and TRBJ2-5; D remains ambiguous. The germline V and J ends were trimmed by 1 base and 4 bases, with 7 bases remaining between them. The CDR3 has 13 residues. CDR1 SEHNR and CDR2 FQNEAQ come from the germline V gene (reference sequence). The CDR3 is CASSLVSGETQYF. The DNA of the CDR3 is TGTGCCAGCAGCTTAGTGTCGGGAGAGACCCAGTACTTC.

The chain links TRBV20-1 to TRBJ2-7; unclear D gene. CDR1 and CDR2 from the germline V gene are DFQATT and SNEGSKA (reference sequence). V lost 0 bases, J lost 6 bases, and 15 bases lay in between. This CDR3 has 14 residues. The CDR3 DNA is TGCAGTGCTAGAGAGTCCAACAGTGGGTCCGAGCAGTACTTC. Translated: CSARESNSGSEQYF.

This chain uses TRBV5-1 with TRBJ1-1; D unclear. The CDR3 is 14 residues long. Germline V gene data show CDR1 as SGHRS and CDR2 as YFSETQ. V was trimmed by 7 bases and J by 1 base, leaving 14 bases between them. CDR3 residues: CASSEGLRNTEAFF. The CDR3 bases are TGCGCCAGCTCGGAGGGTTTGAGGAACACTGAAGCTTTCTTT.